The 5 T cell receptor beta chains presented below share a single source sample, sequenced in a study of shared clonotypes between healthy human individuals. The protocol was immunoSEQ multiplex PCR, while the TCRdb copy is restricted to in-frame clones and leaves out a portion. The table includes some 510,000 clones, 79% detected once. Input material: PBMCs. These receptors all stem from a woman in her forties in good health. Some clones in this sample may be carry-over from other donors' samples.

DNA of the CDR3: TGCGCCAGCAGCTTGACCCGACAGGGACTCACAGATACGCAGTATTTT. Protein: CASSLTRQGLTDTQYF. This chain uses TRBV5-1 with TRBJ2-3, with D possibly being TRBD1 (7 bases). Germline loops: CDR1 SGHRS, CDR2 YFSETQ. V was pared by 1 base and J by 2 bases, with 14 bases between. The length of the CDR3 is 16 residues.

The rearrangement joins TRBV9 to TRBJ1-3, with no clear D. Germline lookup yields CDR1 SGDLS and CDR2 YYNGEE. This CDR3 has 15 residues. V was cut by 0 bases and J by 4 bases, with 11 bases left in between. This chain's CDR3 is CASSVDWDRGNTIYF. DNA of the CDR3: TGTGCCAGCAGCGTAGATTGGGATAGAGGAAACACCATATATTTT.

This rearrangement joins TRBV19 to TRBJ1-5; D ambiguous. Trimming stripped 10 bases from V and 7 bases from J, with 14 bases between. Germline V gene lookup returns CDR1 LNHDA and CDR2 SQIVND (reference sequence). This CDR3 region has 12 residues. The CDR3 is CATFRTGQPQHF. CDR3 sequence (DNA): TGTGCCACCTTCCGGACGGGACAGCCCCAGCATTTT.

The chain employs TRBV30 and TRBJ2-7, with a possible D match to TRBD1 (5 bases). CDR1 is GTSNPN, CDR2 SVGIG, per germline (reference sequence). V was trimmed by 0 bases and J by 1 base, leaving 10 bases between them. The CDR3 is made up of 14 amino acids. This chain's CDR3 is CAWSVSGYSYEQYF. CDR3 sequence (DNA): TGTGCCTGGAGTGTTTCAGGGTATTCCTACGAGCAGTACTTC.

This clone was counted only a few times. V and J are TRBV19 and TRBJ2-6; weak D call: TRBD1 (5 bases). With 7 bases removed from V and 0 bases from J, the gap between germline ends came to 16 bases. CDR1 and CDR2 from the germline V gene are LNHDA and SQIVND (reference sequence). This CDR3 region has 17 residues. This CDR3 is CASIQQANPSGANVLTF. The CDR3 DNA reads as TGTGCCAGTATCCAACAGGCAAACCCCTCTGGGGCCAACGTCCTGACTTTC.